The T cell receptor beta chain described here comes from a study of identical twins. Notes on the study in general: Excess low generation probability was seen in twin-shared out-of-frame alpha sequences. Conclusions rested on cross-sectional statistics rather than following the same donors.

The CDR3 is 13 amino acids. CDR1 is DFQATT and CDR2 is SNEGSKA in the germline V gene (reference sequence). The germline V and J ends were trimmed by 6 bases and 2 bases, with 12 bases remaining between them. Template switching introduced a universal primer site, and the cDNA bore unique molecular identifiers. MiXCR, applied by TCRdb to the 5' RACE reads, yields one record per CDR3 protein. The profile shows approximately 1.8 million distinct CDR3 sequences, around a third of them singletons. In its sample, this clonotype was seen a few times. Its specificity is not known. Healthy Caucasians alone served as donors.

The chain carries TRBV20-1 and TRBJ2-3, with D perhaps TRBD1 (6 bases). Source material: cord blood. The receptor comes from a newborn girl in good health. CDR3 bases: TGCAGTGCCACGACAGGTCCCACAGATACGCAGTATTTT. The encoded protein is CSATTGPTDTQYF.